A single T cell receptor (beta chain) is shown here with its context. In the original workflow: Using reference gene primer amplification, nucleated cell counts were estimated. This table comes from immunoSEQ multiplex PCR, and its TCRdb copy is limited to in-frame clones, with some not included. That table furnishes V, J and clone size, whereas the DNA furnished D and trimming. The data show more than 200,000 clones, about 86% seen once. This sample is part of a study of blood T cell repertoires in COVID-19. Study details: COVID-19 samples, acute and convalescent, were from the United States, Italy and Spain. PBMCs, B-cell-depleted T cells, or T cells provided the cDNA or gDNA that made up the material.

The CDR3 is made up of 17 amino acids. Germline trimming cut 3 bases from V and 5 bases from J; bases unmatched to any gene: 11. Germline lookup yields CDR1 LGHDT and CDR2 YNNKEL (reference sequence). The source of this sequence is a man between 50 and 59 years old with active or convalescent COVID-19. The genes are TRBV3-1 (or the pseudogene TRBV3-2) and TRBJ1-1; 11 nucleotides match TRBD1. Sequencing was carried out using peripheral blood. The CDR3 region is CASSQGTGGVRRTEAFF. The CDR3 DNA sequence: TGTGCCAGCAGCCAGGGGACAGGGGGTGTGAGAAGGACTGAAGCTTTCTTT.